These 5 T cell receptor beta chains originate from one sample sequenced in a study of blood T cells in healthy people across ages. Alongside a J-beta primer mix, a sample-barcoded 5' primer served in a second PCR lasting roughly 7 to 11 cycles. In TCRdb, the 5' RACE reads were re-called with MiXCR into one record per CDR3 protein. Of fewer than 900,000 distinct CDR3 sequences listed, around 36% are singletons. The source material was blood. These receptors came from a man between 18 and 35 years old in good health.

Note on this clonotype: At one boundary the junction diverges from the germline segment, which might be a read error. The chain is built from TRBV7-2 and TRBJ1-2, with D unresolved. Germline CDR1 SGHTA, CDR2 FQGNSA. The CDR3 length is 14 residues. CDR3 sequence (DNA): TGTGCCGGCAGCCTCAGAAGGACTAACGATGGCTACACCTTC. The encoded protein is CAGSLRRTNDGYTF.

On this clonotype: One end of the junction is discordant with germline, which a read error may explain. The chain links TRBV7-2 to TRBJ1-2; TRBD1 is a possible D gene (5 bases). Germline assignment: CDR1 SGHTA and CDR2 FQGNSA. The CDR3 loop spans 13 amino acids. Here the CDR3 reads CVSSVDRNYGYTF. The CDR3 DNA reads TGTGTCAGCAGCGTCGACAGAAACTATGGCTACACCTTC. Full variable domain (outside the CDR3, taken from reference TRBV7-2 and TRBJ1-2): GAGVSQSPSNKVTEKGKDVELRCDPISGHTALYWYRQSLGQGLEFLIYFQGNSAPDKSGLPSDRFSAERTGGSVSTLTIQRTQQEDSAVYLCVSSVDRNYGYTFGSGTRLTVV.

The chain is built from TRBV12-3 or TRBV12-4 and TRBJ1-2; D unclear. The CDR3 is 16 amino acids. Trimming cost V 1 base and J 3 bases, with 15 bases left between them. The CDR3 DNA reads as TGTGCCAGCAGTTTAGATACCCTCTTAGGCCACTATGGCTACACCTTC. As protein: CASSLDTLLGHYGYTF.

V and J are TRBV12-3 or TRBV12-4 and TRBJ2-7, with D tentatively TRBD1 or TRBD2 (5 bases each). Trimming pared 6 bases from V and 4 bases from J, leaving 22 bases between. The CDR3 is made up of 16 amino acids. CDR3 sequence reads: CASSPSFARDLYEQYF. CDR3 coding DNA: TGTGCCAGCAGCCCCTCCTTCGCCCGGGACCTGTACGAGCAGTACTTC.

This chain connects TRBV7-3 to TRBJ2-2; D not resolved. Germline assignment: CDR1 SGHTA and CDR2 FQGTGA. This CDR3 has 15 residues. Trimming took 2 bases from V and 0 from J, leaving 7 bases between them. The CDR3 protein is CASSLLGSNTGELFF. The DNA for the CDR3 is TGTGCCAGCAGCTTATTGGGATCGAACACCGGGGAGCTGTTTTTT. The complete variable domain, with remaining parts taken from reference TRBV7-3 and TRBJ2-2, reads GAGVSQTPSNKVTEKGKYVELRCDPISGHTALYWYRQSLGQGPEFLIYFQGTGAADDSGLPNDRFFAVRPEGSVSTLKIQRTERGDSAVYLCASSLLGSNTGELFFGEGSRLTVL.